This T cell receptor beta chain was sequenced for a study of tumor-infiltrating lymphocytes in primary liver carcinoma. For this clonotype: What it binds is unknown. Sequence at one end of the junction differs from germline and may be a read error.

The germline gives CDR1 LGHNA, CDR2 YNFKEQ. The CDR3 is 21 residues long. Production of TCR beta cDNA used around 500 ng total RNA together with a constant-region primer. ARM-PCR, slightly modified, supplied the TCR beta libraries through three nested multiplex PCR rounds. The first two PCR rounds used TRBV1-TRBV30 primers with a Cbeta primer, around 10 cycles each. Each CDR3 protein is one row after TCRdb ran MiXCR on the multiplex PCR reads. The sample records roughly 190,000 distinct CDR3 sequences, over 80% being singletons. Points from the study as a whole: Pairs comparing tumor with adjacent tissue or blood overlapped less than pairs drawn from tumor regions.

Scientists recovered RNA and DNA together from about 21-30 mg of unsorted bulk tissue. The patients, who had chronic HBV infection, were treatment-naive (untreated). Every tumor yielded five separate sampled regions. Every tumor sample had over 80% viable tumor cells. Input material: tumor tissue from primary liver carcinoma. The sequence was collected from a man aged 35-49 years with primary liver carcinoma and hepatitis B virus infection. The genes are TRBV4-2 and TRBJ1-3; 9 bases match TRBD1. The CDR3 coding sequence is TGTGCCAGCAGCCAAGAAGGCTTGACAGGGGGTCGTATCTCCTCTGAAAACACCATATATTTT. Its translation is CASSQEGLTGGRISSENTIYF.